This T cell receptor (beta chain) originates from a study of a mutant IDH1 vaccine in newly diagnosed glioma. Regarding the study as a whole: Seemingly, pseudoprogression had no relation to changes in the top peripheral T cell clonotypes. Vaccine-induced immune responses occurred in 93.3% of patients.

The length of the CDR3 is 15 residues. Per the germline V gene, CDR1 is SQVTM and CDR2 is ANQGSEA. V shed 6 bases, J shed 11 bases, and the junction held 17 bases outside the gene matches. This table comes from immunoSEQ multiplex PCR, and its TCRdb copy is limited to in-frame clones, with some not included. The table includes 30,000 to 45,000 clones, 80% detected once. Time point in this sample: week 11, during vaccination. The study gave 300 ug of mutant IDH1 20-mer peptide per vaccine dose, with topical imiquimod. Turning to this clone: Its antigen remains unknown.

This receptor was identified in a young woman with glioma. Some clones in this sample may be carry-over from other donors' samples. The chain combines TRBV29-1 with TRBJ1-1; TRBD1 matches at 11 bases. The specimen was peripheral blood mononuclear cells (PBMCs), collected from a glioma patient whose treatment included an IDH1 peptide vaccine. The CDR3 spells CSVQDTKDRGPDAFF. The CDR3 DNA follows: TGCAGCGTCCAAGATACAAAGGACAGGGGGCCAGATGCTTTCTTT.